This T cell receptor (beta chain) was found in a study of blood T cell repertoires in COVID-19. Study-wide context: Sites across the United States, Italy and Spain contributed samples from acute and convalescent COVID-19. T cells, B-cell-depleted T cells, or PBMCs provided the cDNA or gDNA that served as material.

A Seattle source enrolled patients during active infection and followed them longitudinally. Per germline, CDR1 SGHRS and CDR2 YFSETQ. Trimming took 2 bases from V and 4 from J, leaving 8 bases between them. The CDR3 covers 13 residues. Original processing methods: Cell counts per sample came from amplifying reference gene primers. Using immunoSEQ multiplex PCR, the repertoire was profiled, and TCRdb retains in-frame clones only, with some absent. That table gives V, J and clone size, and the DNA gave D and trimming. The sample has around 100,000 clones, 87% seen once; the top ten hold 4% to 5.5%. V gene TRBV5-1 combines with J gene TRBJ2-3, with TRBD1 as a possible D gene (6 bases). Sequencing was carried out using peripheral blood. The sequence came from a woman in her 50s with COVID-19, enrolled during active disease. The DNA for the CDR3 is TGCGCCAGCAGCTTAACAGGGCCAGATACGCAGTATTTT. Its translation is CASSLTGPDTQYF.